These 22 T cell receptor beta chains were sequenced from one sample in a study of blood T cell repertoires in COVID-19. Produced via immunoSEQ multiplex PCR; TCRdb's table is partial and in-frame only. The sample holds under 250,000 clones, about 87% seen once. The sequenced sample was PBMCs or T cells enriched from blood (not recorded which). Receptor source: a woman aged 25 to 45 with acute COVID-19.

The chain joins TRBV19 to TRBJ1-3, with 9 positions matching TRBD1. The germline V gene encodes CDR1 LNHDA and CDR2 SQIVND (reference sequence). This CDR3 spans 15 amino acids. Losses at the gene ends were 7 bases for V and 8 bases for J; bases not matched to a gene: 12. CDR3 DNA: TGTGCCAGTAAAGCACCGGGACAGGGCAGAGACACCATATATTTT. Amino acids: CASKAPGQGRDTIYF.

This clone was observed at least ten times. The CDR3 sequence: CASSLGESDTQYF. DNA for the CDR3: TGCGCCAGCAGCTTGGGGGAGTCAGATACGCAGTATTTT. The V and J genes are TRBV5-1 and TRBJ2-3, with TRBD2 as a possible D gene (5 bases). The germline gives CDR1 SGHRS, CDR2 YFSETQ. Deletions cut 0 bases from V and 4 bases from J, with 6 bases between. The CDR3 is 13 residues long.

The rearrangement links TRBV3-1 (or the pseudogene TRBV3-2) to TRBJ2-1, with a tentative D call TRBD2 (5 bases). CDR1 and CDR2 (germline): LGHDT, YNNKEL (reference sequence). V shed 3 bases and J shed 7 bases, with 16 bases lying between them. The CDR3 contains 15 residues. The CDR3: CASSQGAEGINEQFF. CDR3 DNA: TGTGCCAGCAGCCAGGGCGCAGAGGGAATAAATGAGCAGTTCTTC.

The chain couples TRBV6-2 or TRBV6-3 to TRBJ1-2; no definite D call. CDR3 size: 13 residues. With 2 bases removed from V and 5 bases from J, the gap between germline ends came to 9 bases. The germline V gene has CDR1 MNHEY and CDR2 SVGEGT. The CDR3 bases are TGTGCCAGCAGTTACGGAGGACCGTATGGCTACACCTTC. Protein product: CASSYGGPYGYTF.

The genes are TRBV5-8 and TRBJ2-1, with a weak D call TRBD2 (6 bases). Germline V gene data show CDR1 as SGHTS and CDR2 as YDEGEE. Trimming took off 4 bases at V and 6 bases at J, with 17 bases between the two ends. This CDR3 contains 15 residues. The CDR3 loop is CASSLHFGGSNEQFF. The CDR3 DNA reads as TGTGCCAGCAGCCTGCATTTCGGGGGATCCAATGAGCAGTTCTTC.

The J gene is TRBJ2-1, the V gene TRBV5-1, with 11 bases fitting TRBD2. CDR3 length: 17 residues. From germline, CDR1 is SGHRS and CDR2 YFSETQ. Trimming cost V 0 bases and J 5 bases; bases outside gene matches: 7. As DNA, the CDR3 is TGCGCCAGCAGCTTGGTGTCTAGCGGGGGGATCGACAATGAGCAGTTCTTC. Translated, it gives CASSLVSSGGIDNEQFF.

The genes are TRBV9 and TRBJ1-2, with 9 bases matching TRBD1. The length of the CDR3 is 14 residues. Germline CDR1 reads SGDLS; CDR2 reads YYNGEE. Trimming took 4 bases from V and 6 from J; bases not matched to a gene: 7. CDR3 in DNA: TGTGCCAGCAGCTCCACGGACAGGGGACATGGCTACACCTTC. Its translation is CASSSTDRGHGYTF.

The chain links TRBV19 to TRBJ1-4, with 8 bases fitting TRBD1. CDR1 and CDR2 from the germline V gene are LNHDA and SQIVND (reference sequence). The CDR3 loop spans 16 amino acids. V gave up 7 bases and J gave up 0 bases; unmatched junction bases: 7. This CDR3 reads CASKHDRGATNEKLFF. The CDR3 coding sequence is TGTGCCAGTAAACACGACAGGGGAGCAACTAATGAAAAACTGTTTTTT.

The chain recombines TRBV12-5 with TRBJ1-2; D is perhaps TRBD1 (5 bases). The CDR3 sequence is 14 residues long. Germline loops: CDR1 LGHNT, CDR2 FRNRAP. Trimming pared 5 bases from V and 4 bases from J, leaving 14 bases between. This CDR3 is CASGLLDSSYGYTF. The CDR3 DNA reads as TGTGCTAGTGGTCTCCTTGACAGCTCCTATGGCTACACCTTC.

The CDR3 DNA is TGCGCCAGCAGCTTCGGGACTGCTAATCCGCAGTACTTC. Translation gives CASSFGTANPQYF. The V gene is TRBV5-1, the J gene TRBJ2-7; perhaps TRBD2 as D (6 bases). V was cut by 2 bases and J by 9 bases, with 15 bases left in between. CDR1 and CDR2 (germline): SGHRS, YFSETQ. This CDR3 is built from 13 residues.

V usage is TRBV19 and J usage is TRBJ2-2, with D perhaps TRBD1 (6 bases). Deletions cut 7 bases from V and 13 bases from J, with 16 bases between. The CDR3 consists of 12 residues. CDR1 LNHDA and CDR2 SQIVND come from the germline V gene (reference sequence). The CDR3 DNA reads TGTGCCAGTACCTCAGGGGCCAGCGGGCTGTTTTTT. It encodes CASTSGASGLFF.

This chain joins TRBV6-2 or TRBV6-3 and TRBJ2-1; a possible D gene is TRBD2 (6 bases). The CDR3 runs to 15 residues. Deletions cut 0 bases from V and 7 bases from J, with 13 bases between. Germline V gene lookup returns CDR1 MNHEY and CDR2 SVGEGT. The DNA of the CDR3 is TGTGCCAGCAGTTACTCGGCGGGGTATGGGAATGAGCAGTTCTTC. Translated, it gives CASSYSAGYGNEQFF.

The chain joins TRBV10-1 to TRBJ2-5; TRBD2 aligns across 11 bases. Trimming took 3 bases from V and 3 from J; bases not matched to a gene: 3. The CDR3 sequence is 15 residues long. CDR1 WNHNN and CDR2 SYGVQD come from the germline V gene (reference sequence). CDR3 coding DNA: TGCGCCAGCAGTGATAGCGGGGGGGCGGAAGAGACCCAGTACTTC. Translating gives CASSDSGGAEETQYF.

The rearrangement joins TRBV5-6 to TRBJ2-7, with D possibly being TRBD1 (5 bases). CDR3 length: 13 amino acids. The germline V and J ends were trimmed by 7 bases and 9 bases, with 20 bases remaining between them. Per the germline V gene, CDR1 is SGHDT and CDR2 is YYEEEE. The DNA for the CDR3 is TGTGCCAGCGGTAGGGGATTCCCCTCGGGGCAGTACTTC. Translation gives CASGRGFPSGQYF.

The CDR3 is CASSLGRGRTDTQYF. In DNA form, the CDR3 reads TGTGCCAGCTCACTCGGCAGGGGGCGCACAGATACGCAGTATTTT. The chain joins TRBV18 to TRBJ2-3, with 8 bases aligning to TRBD1. V lost 4 bases to trimming and J lost 1 base; unmatched junction nucleotides: 4. CDR1 KGHSH and CDR2 LQKENI come from the germline V gene. The CDR3 covers 15 residues.

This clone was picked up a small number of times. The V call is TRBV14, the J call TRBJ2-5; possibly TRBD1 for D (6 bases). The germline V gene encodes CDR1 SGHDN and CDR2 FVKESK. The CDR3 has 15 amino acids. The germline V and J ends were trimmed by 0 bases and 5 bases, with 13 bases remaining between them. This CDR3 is CASSQDPTGIETQYF. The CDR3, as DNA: TGTGCCAGCAGCCAAGACCCAACAGGGATTGAGACCCAGTACTTC.

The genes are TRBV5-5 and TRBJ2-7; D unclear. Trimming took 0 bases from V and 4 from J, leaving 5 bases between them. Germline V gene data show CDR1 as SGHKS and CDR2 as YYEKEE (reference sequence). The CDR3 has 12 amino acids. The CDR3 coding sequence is TGTGCCAGCAGCTTGGGACATTACGAGCAGTACTTC. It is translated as CASSLGHYEQYF.

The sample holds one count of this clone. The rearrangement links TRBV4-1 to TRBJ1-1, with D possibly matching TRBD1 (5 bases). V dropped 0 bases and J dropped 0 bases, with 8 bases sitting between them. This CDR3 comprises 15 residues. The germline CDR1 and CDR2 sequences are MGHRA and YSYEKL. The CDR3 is CASSQEDSLNTEAFF. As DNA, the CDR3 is TGCGCCAGCAGCCAAGAAGACAGCCTGAACACTGAAGCTTTCTTT.

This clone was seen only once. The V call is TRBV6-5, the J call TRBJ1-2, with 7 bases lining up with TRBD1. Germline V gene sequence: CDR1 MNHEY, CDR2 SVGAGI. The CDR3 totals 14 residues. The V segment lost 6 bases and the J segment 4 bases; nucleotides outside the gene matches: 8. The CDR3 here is CASSETTGAYGYTF. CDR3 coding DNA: TGTGCCAGCAGCGAGACTACAGGGGCCTATGGCTACACCTTC.

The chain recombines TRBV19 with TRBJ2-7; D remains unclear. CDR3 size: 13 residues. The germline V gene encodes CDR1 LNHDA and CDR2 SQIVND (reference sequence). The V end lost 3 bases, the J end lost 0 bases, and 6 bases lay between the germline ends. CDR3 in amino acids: CASSMQASYEQYF. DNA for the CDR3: TGTGCCAGTAGTATGCAGGCCTCCTACGAGCAGTACTTC.

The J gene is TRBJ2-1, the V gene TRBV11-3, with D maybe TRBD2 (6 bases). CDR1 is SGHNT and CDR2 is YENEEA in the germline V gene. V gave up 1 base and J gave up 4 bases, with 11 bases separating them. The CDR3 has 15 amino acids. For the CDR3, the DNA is TGTGCCAGCAGCTTAGGGGGGGTCAATTACAATGAGCAGTTCTTC. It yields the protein CASSLGGVNYNEQFF. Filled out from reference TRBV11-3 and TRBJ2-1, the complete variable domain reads EAGVVQSPRYKIIEKKQPVAFWCNPISGHNTLYWYLQNLGQGPELLIRYENEEAVDDSQLPKDRFSAERLKGVDSTLKIQPAELGDSAVYLCASSLGGVNYNEQFFGPGTRLTVL.

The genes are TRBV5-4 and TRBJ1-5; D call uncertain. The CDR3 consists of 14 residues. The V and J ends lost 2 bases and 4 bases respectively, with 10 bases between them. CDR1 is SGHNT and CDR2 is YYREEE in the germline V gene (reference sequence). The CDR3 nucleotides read TGTGCCAGCAGCTTAATCGGGGAGAATCAGCCCCAGCATTTT. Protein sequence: CASSLIGENQPQHF. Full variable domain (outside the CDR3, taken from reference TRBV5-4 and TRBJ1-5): ETGVTQSPTHLIKTRGQQVTLRCSSQSGHNTVSWYQQALGQGPQFIFQYYREEENGRGNFPPRFSGLQFPNYSSELNVNALELDDSALYLCASSLIGENQPQHFGDGTRLSIL.